A single sample is the source of the 20 T cell receptor beta chains below, sequenced in a study of molecular identifiers for immune sequencing clone quantification. TCRdb reprocessed the PCR reads via MiXCR and lists one record per CDR3 protein. The table lists hundreds of thousands of distinct CDR3 sequences, less than 20% of them singletons, with roughly 0.85% in the top ten. The source material was naive CD8+ T cells from blood, with Jurkat cell RNA spiked in. Subset meaning: FACS-sorted CD8+CD4-CCR7+CD45RA+ naive T cells. The receptors here all came from a human donor in good health. Some libraries in this study had Jurkat cell RNA spiked in.

The chain uses TRBV20-1 and TRBJ2-3; D is perhaps TRBD2 (5 bases). This CDR3 has 14 amino acids. V lost 6 bases, J lost 0 bases, and 13 bases lay in between. Per the germline V gene, CDR1 is DFQATT and CDR2 is SNEGSKA (reference sequence). CDR3 protein: CSATRRGSTDTQYF. The CDR3, as DNA: TGCAGTGCGACCCGACGGGGTAGCACAGATACGCAGTATTTT.

Notes on this clonotype: This clone may be a read error of a much larger clone one base away. V is TRBV11-2 and J is TRBJ2-2; TRBD2 is a possible D gene (5 bases). In germline, CDR1 is SGHAT, CDR2 FQNNGV. The CDR3 loop spans 20 amino acids. DNA for the CDR3: TGTGCCAGCAGCTTAGCCGGGATCCAGGAGCTCTATTCGAACACCGGGGAGCTGGTTTTT. This translates into CASSLAGIQELYSNTGELVF.

This clonotype was recorded at least ten times. The chain combines TRBV20-1 with TRBJ2-3; 8 nucleotides align to TRBD2. Germline V gives CDR1 DFQATT, CDR2 SNEGSKA (reference sequence). The CDR3 covers 14 residues. Trimming took 3 bases from V and 5 from J; bases not matched to a gene: 7. DNA for the CDR3: TGCAGTGCTAGTATTAGCGGGATGCTAGATACGCAGTATTTT. Translated: CSASISGMLDTQYF.

Remarks on this clonotype: One junction end does not reproduce the germline sequence, and a read error may be involved. This chain joins TRBV7-9 and TRBJ1-1, with 9 positions matching TRBD1. Germline values: CDR1 SEHNR, CDR2 FQNEAQ (reference sequence). The CDR3 has 14 amino acids. The CDR3 DNA reads as TGTGCCAGCAGCCTAGGGACAGGGCGCACTGAAGCTTCCTTT. Translating gives CASSLGTGRTEASF.

In this sample, this clonotype turned up many times. This sequence joins TRBV5-6 and TRBJ1-1, with D hard to call. Trimming stripped 0 bases from V and 6 bases from J, with 18 bases between. The CDR3 is made up of 16 amino acids. Germline CDR1 and CDR2: SGHDT and YYEEEE. For the CDR3, the DNA is TGTGCCAGCAGCTTGGTCCTATGGCAGTCCGGTTCTGAAGCTTTCTTT. As protein: CASSLVLWQSGSEAFF.

This clonotype turned up a few times. V is TRBV15 and J is TRBJ2-3; D possibly corresponds to TRBD2 (5 bases). CDR1 is LNHNV, CDR2 YYDKDF, per germline (reference sequence). This CDR3 is 13 amino acids long. Trimming pared 4 bases from V and 8 bases from J, leaving 13 bases between. The CDR3 sequence is CATSTSSAGTQYF. The CDR3 nucleotides are TGTGCCACCAGCACCTCCTCGGCGGGTACGCAGTATTTT.

This chain connects TRBV27 to TRBJ1-5; TRBD1 agrees at 9 bases. Germline CDR1 reads MNHEY; CDR2 reads SMNVEV (reference sequence). The ends lost 6 bases at V and 6 bases at J; junction bases unmatched: 9. The CDR3 covers 15 residues. CDR3 in DNA: TGTGCCAGCAGCCAGGACAGGGGATCAGGTCAGCCCCAGCATTTT. Translating it yields CASSQDRGSGQPQHF.

This clonotype has a count of ten or more. The chain uses TRBV6-5 and TRBJ2-6; D is undetermined. This CDR3 comprises 17 residues. Germline V lookup: CDR1 MNHEY, CDR2 SVGAGI. Trimming took off 2 bases at V and 0 bases at J, with 11 bases between the two ends. The CDR3 reads CASSYPQRNSGANVLTF. The DNA for the CDR3 is TGTGCCAGCAGTTACCCCCAGAGGAACTCTGGGGCCAACGTCCTGACTTTC.

V usage is TRBV27 and J usage is TRBJ2-7; D not resolved. CDR3 length: 13 amino acids. Germline loops: CDR1 MNHEY, CDR2 SMNVEV (reference sequence). Between the trimmed V and J ends, which lost 6 bases and 3 bases, there was a span of 12 bases. Written as DNA, the CDR3 is TGTGCCAGCAGGGACCGCTTCCACTACGAGCAGTACTTC. Its translation is CASRDRFHYEQYF.

The CDR3 nucleotides are TGTGCCAGCAGCTGGGACAGGGGACGAGAGACCCAGTACTTC. Translated: CASSWDRGRETQYF. V and J are TRBV13 and TRBJ2-5, with 10 bases that match TRBD1. V dropped 4 bases and J dropped 4; count of bases not matched to a gene: 3. CDR1 and CDR2 from the germline V gene are PRHDT and FYEKMQ (reference sequence). CDR3 size: 14 residues.

This clonotype was recorded at least ten times. The V and J genes are TRBV20-1 and TRBJ1-4, with D unresolved. Germline CDR1 and CDR2: DFQATT and SNEGSKA (reference sequence). The CDR3 sequence is 14 residues long. The V gene lost 0 bases and the J gene lost 0 bases, with 5 bases spanning the gap. The CDR3 nucleotides are TGCAGTGCTAGAGACAGAGCAACTAATGAAAAACTGTTTTTT. This sequence encodes CSARDRATNEKLFF.

This clonotype was found a few times. This chain joins TRBV2 and TRBJ2-7; possibly TRBD1 for D (6 bases). CDR3 size: 16 residues. Looked up from germline, CDR1 is SNHLY and CDR2 is FYNNEI. V was shortened by 0 bases and J by 1 base, with 13 bases between the two germline ends. CDR3 in amino acids: CASSEASGHISYEQYF. For the CDR3, the DNA is TGTGCCAGCAGTGAAGCCTCGGGACATATTTCCTACGAGCAGTACTTC.

In its sample, this clonotype was seen many times. The gene calls are TRBV6-1 and TRBJ2-7, with D tentatively TRBD1 (5 bases). Germline CDR1 reads MNHNS; CDR2 reads SASEGT. There are 14 residues in the CDR3. V was clipped by 0 bases and J by 3 bases, with 9 bases between them. The CDR3: CASSEALGDYEQYF. The CDR3 DNA is TGTGCCAGCAGTGAAGCTCTAGGGGACTACGAGCAGTACTTC.

This clonotype has ten or more counts. The chain uses TRBV21-1 and TRBJ2-2. TRBV21-1 is annotated as a pseudogene. The CDR3 spans 15 residues. This CDR3 reads CASSQAVSNTGELFF. The CDR3, as DNA: TGTGCCAGCAGCCAAGCGGTGTCGAACACCGGGGAGCTGTTTTTT.

This clonotype was picked up a small number of times. J is TRBJ2-2 and V is TRBV6-5; no firm D call. Germline CDR1 MNHEY, CDR2 SVGAGI. Trimming took off 3 bases at V and 1 base at J, with 3 bases between the two ends. The CDR3 extends over 13 amino acids. CDR3 coding DNA: TGTGCCAGCAGTTATTGGAACACCGGGGAGCTGTTTTTT. It is translated as CASSYWNTGELFF.

There are many counts of this clonotype. V is TRBV18 and J is TRBJ2-3; D is unresolved. The CDR3 runs to 15 residues. Germline V gene sequence: CDR1 KGHSH, CDR2 LQKENI. Between the trimmed V and J ends, which lost 3 bases and 0 bases, there was a span of 10 bases. The CDR3 sequence: CASSPDSVSTDTQYF. The CDR3 region has the DNA TGTGCCAGCTCACCCGACTCAGTTAGCACAGATACGCAGTATTTT.

This clonotype was seen more than once but under ten times. The chain recombines TRBV4-1 with TRBJ1-3, with unresolved D. The germline V gene encodes CDR1 MGHRA and CDR2 YSYEKL. This CDR3 has 15 residues. Trimming shortened V by 1 base and J by 0 bases, and 7 bases separated the two germline ends. The CDR3 reads CASSQAKPSGNTIYF. The CDR3 nucleotides read TGCGCCAGCAGCCAAGCGAAGCCCTCTGGAAACACCATATATTTT.

The rearrangement links TRBV4-3 to TRBJ2-1; D unresolved. V was shortened by 1 base and J by 0 bases, with 13 bases between the two germline ends. The CDR3 is 17 amino acids. The V gene's germline CDR1 is LGHNA and CDR2 YSLEER. In nucleotides, the CDR3 is TGCGCCAGCAGCCAAGTGGGTAAAACGAGCTCCTACAATGAGCAGTTCTTC. Amino acid sequence: CASSQVGKTSSYNEQFF.

This clonotype was seen ten or more times. The CDR3 bases are TGTGCCAGCACCGAGGGACTAGCGGGGCCAGATACGCAGTATTTT. Translation: CASTEGLAGPDTQYF. The gene calls are TRBV6-2 or TRBV6-3 and TRBJ2-3, with 13 bases aligning to TRBD2. The CDR3 spans 15 residues. The V segment lost 7 bases and the J segment 4 bases; nucleotides outside the gene matches: 5. Germline CDR1 reads MNHEY; CDR2 reads SVGEGT.

This clonotype came up many times. The chain is built from TRBV19 and TRBJ2-5, with 13 nucleotides matching TRBD2. Germline-derived CDR1 and CDR2 are LNHDA and SQIVND (reference sequence). V dropped 5 bases and J dropped 5; count of bases not matched to a gene: 11. CDR3 length: 17 amino acids. The CDR3 DNA is TGTGCCAGTAGTTCCATACTAGCGGGAGGGCCGGTGGAGACCCAGTACTTC. Translated: CASSSILAGGPVETQYF.